The 28 T cell receptor beta chains given below trace back to one sample, sequenced in a study of blood T cells in healthy people across ages. The second PCR ran about 6 to 12 cycles with a sample-barcoded 5' primer and J-beta primers. TCRdb passed the 5' RACE reads through MiXCR, listing each CDR3 protein once. The sample consists of approximately 830,000 distinct CDR3 sequences, 62% of them appearing once. Sequencing was carried out using blood. These receptors were obtained from a man younger than 40 in good health.

The V and J genes are TRBV20-1 and TRBJ2-3, with D perhaps being TRBD1 or TRBD2 (10 bases each). Germline V gene data show CDR1 as DFQATT and CDR2 as SNEGSKA (reference sequence). Trimming removed 3 bases from V and 4 bases from J, with 26 bases in between. The CDR3 consists of 18 residues. CDR3 DNA: TGCAGTGCTAGTCGACAGGGGGCGAGTAGCGGGGGGTCAGATACGCAGTATTTT. This translates into CSASRQGASSGGSDTQYF.

The chain is built from TRBV7-2 and TRBJ1-2, with a possible D match to TRBD1 (6 bases). CDR3 length: 15 residues. Trimming removed 4 bases at V and 4 bases at J, with 16 bases between. The germline gives CDR1 SGHTA, CDR2 FQGNSA. The chain's CDR3 is CASSSGRGAGYGYTF. As DNA, the CDR3 is TGTGCCAGCAGCTCCGGGCGGGGGGCTGGCTATGGCTACACCTTC.

This clonotype has only a few counts. This chain joins TRBV11-2 and TRBJ2-1; unclear D gene. This CDR3 contains 17 residues. With 5 bases removed from V and 3 bases from J, the gap between germline ends came to 20 bases. The germline V gene has CDR1 SGHAT and CDR2 FQNNGV. The CDR3 DNA is TGTGCCAGCAGCCGCGGTCTTAGTACGGAGATCTACAATGAGCAGTTCTTC. As protein: CASSRGLSTEIYNEQFF.

The chain is built from TRBV15 and TRBJ2-3, with a tentative D call TRBD2 (6 bases). Deletions cut 7 bases from V and 2 bases from J, with 13 bases between. This CDR3 has 14 residues. Germline V gives CDR1 LNHNV, CDR2 YYDKDF (reference sequence). The CDR3, as DNA: TGTGCCACCACCACGGGACTCCACACAGATACGCAGTATTTT. It is translated as CATTTGLHTDTQYF.

The CDR3 sequence is CSARDRGLEQYF. CDR3 sequence (DNA): TGCAGTGCTAGAGACCGAGGCCTCGAGCAGTACTTC. The chain joins TRBV20-1 to TRBJ2-5; no firm D call. The J call is in doubt because the DNA end fits TRBJ2-7 better. The CDR3 has 12 amino acids. Germline-derived CDR1 and CDR2 are DFQATT and SNEGSKA (reference sequence).

The V call is TRBV7-9, the J call TRBJ2-7, with TRBD2 matching 14 bases. V gave up 4 bases and J gave up 2 bases; unmatched junction bases: 4. The CDR3 has 16 amino acids. Germline V CDR1 and CDR2: SEHNR, FQNEAQ (reference sequence). The CDR3 sequence is CASSSRTSGGTYEQYF. The CDR3 DNA reads TGTGCCAGCAGCTCAAGGACTAGCGGGGGGACCTACGAGCAGTACTTC.

V usage is TRBV9 and J usage is TRBJ1-2; perhaps TRBD1 as D (5 bases). Germline loops: CDR1 SGDLS, CDR2 YYNGEE. CDR3 length: 13 amino acids. Deletions cut 0 bases from V and 5 bases from J, with 8 bases between. CDR3 region: CASSVAGGYGYTF. The CDR3 nucleotides are TGTGCCAGCAGCGTAGCTGGGGGATATGGCTACACCTTC. The whole variable domain, filled in from reference TRBV9 and TRBJ1-2, reads DSGVTQTPKHLITATGQRVTLRCSPRSGDLSVYWYQQSLDQGLQFLIQYYNGEERAKGNILERFSAQQFPDLHSELNLSSLELGDSALYFCASSVAGGYGYTFGSGTRLTVV.

The CDR3 sequence: CASSLTGGRGGYGYTF. As DNA, the CDR3 is TGTGCCAGCAGTCTGACAGGGGGGAGAGGGGGCTATGGCTACACCTTC. V gene TRBV9 combines with J gene TRBJ1-2, with 9 bases matching TRBD1. Germline trimming cut 5 bases from V and 4 bases from J; bases unmatched to any gene: 12. There are 16 residues in the CDR3. Germline V gene lookup returns CDR1 SGDLS and CDR2 YYNGEE.

The rearrangement joins TRBV7-9 to TRBJ2-1; TRBD1 might be the D (6 bases). The J call may be wrong; the DNA end is better matched by TRBJ2-7. Germline V gene lookup returns CDR1 SEHNR and CDR2 FQNEAQ (reference sequence). The CDR3 length is 16 residues. CDR3 in DNA: TGTGCCAGCAGCCAACGTATTCAGGGGCCGAACGGCGAGCAGTACTTC. This codes for CASSQRIQGPNGEQYF.

This clonotype occurred a few times. The chain couples TRBV12-3 or TRBV12-4 to TRBJ1-1, with 9 nucleotides matching TRBD1. The CDR3 totals 14 residues. J lost 5 bases, V lost 6 bases, and 7 bases had no gene match. CDR3 loop: CASSPGTGWTEAFF. The CDR3 DNA reads TGTGCCAGCAGCCCCGGGACAGGGTGGACTGAAGCTTTCTTT.

The V gene is TRBV12-3 or TRBV12-4, the J gene TRBJ1-2; TRBD1 might be the D (6 bases). V lost 2 bases to trimming and J lost 4 bases, with 14 bases between them. CDR3 size: 15 residues. The CDR3 here is CASSLRAGAGYGYTF. The CDR3 DNA follows: TGTGCCAGCAGTTTAAGGGCGGGGGCAGGCTATGGCTACACCTTC.

The J gene is TRBJ2-1, the V gene TRBV5-1; TRBD2 agrees at 8 bases. CDR3 size: 15 residues. Germline trimming cut 5 bases from V and 7 bases from J; bases unmatched to any gene: 11. Germline V gene data show CDR1 as SGHRS and CDR2 as YFSETQ. The CDR3 region is CASRGSGGSSNEQFF. The CDR3 nucleotides are TGCGCCAGCAGGGGGAGCGGGGGCAGTAGTAATGAGCAGTTCTTC.

This clonotype was recorded many times. The J gene is TRBJ2-1, the V gene TRBV28; D unclear. Germline V CDR1 and CDR2: MDHEN, SYDVKM. The CDR3 covers 18 residues. The V and J ends lost 3 bases and 0 bases respectively, with 18 bases between them. The DNA for the CDR3 is TGTGCCAGCAGTTTTTGGCCGCACGGCCTCCTCTCCTACAATGAGCAGTTCTTC. It codes for CASSFWPHGLLSYNEQFF.

This clonotype was seen only once. The chain links TRBV7-2 to TRBJ1-2, with TRBD1 as a possible D gene (6 bases). CDR1 is SGHTA, CDR2 FQGNSA, per germline. The CDR3 runs to 15 residues. The V and J ends lost 4 bases and 7 bases respectively, with 19 bases between them. CDR3 bases: TGTGCCAGCAGCTCAATGAAGGGGGGCGCGAGTGGCTACACCTTC. Amino acids: CASSSMKGGASGYTF. Filled out from reference TRBV7-2 and TRBJ1-2, the complete variable domain reads GAGVSQSPSNKVTEKGKDVELRCDPISGHTALYWYRQSLGQGLEFLIYFQGNSAPDKSGLPSDRFSAERTGGSVSTLTIQRTQQEDSAVYLCASSSMKGGASGYTFGSGTRLTVV.

The sample holds a few counts of this clonotype. The chain recombines TRBV4-2 with TRBJ2-1; 12 bases align to TRBD2. The CDR3 covers 18 residues. Germline V CDR1 and CDR2: LGHNA, YNFKEQ. Trimming cost V 3 bases and J 9 bases; bases outside gene matches: 15. The CDR3: CASSQESHTSGGIPEQFF. The CDR3 DNA follows: TGTGCCAGCAGCCAGGAGAGCCACACTAGCGGGGGGATCCCTGAGCAGTTCTTC.

The gene calls are TRBV7-6 and TRBJ2-5; 8 bases align to TRBD1. V lost 5 bases and J lost 0; bases outside the gene matches: 5. CDR1 and CDR2 from the germline V gene are SGHVS and FNYEAQ. The CDR3 runs to 15 residues. CDR3 nucleotide sequence: TGTGCCAGCAGCCCCGGACAGGGCTACCAAGAGACCCAGTACTTC. This codes for CASSPGQGYQETQYF.

The chain is built from TRBV4-2 and TRBJ2-5, with 7 nucleotides matching TRBD2. The CDR3 runs 16 residues. Germline values: CDR1 LGHNA, CDR2 YNFKEQ. V lost 0 bases and J lost 5; bases outside the gene matches: 9. CDR3 DNA sequence: TGTGCCAGCAGCCAAGATAGAGGACTAGGCTTGGAGACCCAGTACTTC. Translation gives CASSQDRGLGLETQYF.

The chain recombines TRBV7-2 with TRBJ1-4; D is possibly TRBD1 (6 bases). CDR3 length: 15 amino acids. V lost 1 base to trimming and J lost 7 bases, with 13 bases between them. The germline gives CDR1 SGHTA, CDR2 FQGNSA. The CDR3 reads CASSLEGGQGEKLFF. CDR3 nucleotide sequence: TGTGCCAGCAGCTTAGAAGGGGGGCAGGGTGAAAAACTGTTTTTT.

The gene calls are TRBV7-2 and TRBJ1-6, with TRBD1 matching 11 bases. Germline V gene sequence: CDR1 SGHTA, CDR2 FQGNSA. Unmatched junction bases numbered 4, after V lost 7 bases and J lost 8 bases. The CDR3 is 14 residues long. CDR3 bases: TGTGCCAGCAATGGACAGGGGGCTTATTCACCCCTCCACTTT. Protein product: CASNGQGAYSPLHF.

The chain links TRBV20-1 to TRBJ2-7, with D unresolved. Looked up from germline, CDR1 is DFQATT and CDR2 is SNEGSKA (reference sequence). Deletions cut 3 bases from V and 1 base from J, with 16 bases between. The CDR3 sequence is 15 residues long. The CDR3 here is CSASEDTDLSYEQYF. In nucleotides, the CDR3 is TGCAGTGCTAGCGAAGATACAGACTTATCCTACGAGCAGTACTTC.

The chain has TRBV2 and TRBJ2-5, with no clear D. Trimming shortened V by 3 bases and J by 2 bases, and 7 bases separated the two germline ends. Germline-derived CDR1 and CDR2 are SNHLY and FYNNEI. The CDR3 runs 13 residues. The CDR3 DNA is TGTGCCAGCAGTGAGAACAGTCAAGAGACCCAGTACTTC. Amino acid sequence: CASSENSQETQYF.

This clonotype was counted many times. The chain is built from TRBV4-3 and TRBJ2-4; D gene unclear. The germline CDR1 and CDR2 sequences are LGHNA and YSLEER. The germline V and J ends were trimmed by 0 bases and 2 bases, with 11 bases remaining between them. This CDR3 is 16 amino acids long. The CDR3 loop reads CASSQDLRAPKNIQYF. The CDR3 region has the DNA TGCGCCAGCAGCCAAGATCTAAGGGCGCCCAAAAACATTCAGTACTTC.

The V gene is TRBV12-3 or TRBV12-4, the J gene TRBJ2-1; D is unresolved. The CDR3 has 16 amino acids. The V end was cut by 6 bases, the J end by 8 bases, with 23 bases between. CDR3 sequence: CASRSLSGSTADEQFF. Written as DNA, the CDR3 is TGTGCCAGCAGGAGTCTTTCCGGGTCCACAGCCGATGAGCAGTTCTTC.

The V call is TRBV6-6, the J call TRBJ2-5; D possibly corresponds to TRBD2 (5 bases). V lost 7 bases and J 11 bases, leaving 23 bases between the germline ends. The CDR3 loop spans 14 amino acids. Per the germline V gene, CDR1 is MNHNY and CDR2 is SVGAGI (reference sequence). The CDR3 DNA is TGTGCCAGCATCAAGGGATCGGGGTTATGGGAGCAGTACTTC. It encodes CASIKGSGLWEQYF.

V gene TRBV18 combines with J gene TRBJ2-5; no clear D gene. Looked up from germline, CDR1 is KGHSH and CDR2 is LQKENI. Trimming left V 3 bases short and J 5 bases short, with 10 bases between. The CDR3 is made up of 13 amino acids. CDR3 nucleotide sequence: TGTGCCAGCTCACCGGCGATCGTCGAGACCCAGTACTTC. It is translated as CASSPAIVETQYF.

The CDR3 reads CASRAGQTSNQPQHF. The CDR3 DNA follows: TGTGCCAGCAGGGCGGGACAAACGAGCAATCAGCCCCAGCATTTT. The chain carries TRBV2 and TRBJ1-5; tentative D call: TRBD1 (6 bases). The CDR3 spans 15 residues. V was trimmed by 6 bases and J by 1 base, leaving 13 bases between them. The germline V gene encodes CDR1 SNHLY and CDR2 FYNNEI. The complete variable domain, with remaining parts taken from reference TRBV2 and TRBJ1-5, reads EPEVTQTPSHQVTQMGQEVILRCVPISNHLYFYWYRQILGQKVEFLVSFYNNEISEKSEIFDDQFSVERPDGSNFTLKIRSTKLEDSAMYFCASRAGQTSNQPQHFGDGTRLSIL.

This clonotype was recorded once. J is TRBJ2-5 and V is TRBV11-1; D tentatively fits TRBD1 or TRBD2 (6 bases each). The CDR3 is made up of 14 amino acids. The germline gives CDR1 SGHAT, CDR2 FQDESV (reference sequence). Trimming took 3 bases from V and 5 from J, leaving 13 bases between them. In nucleotides, the CDR3 is TGTGCCAGCAGCTTCCGGGGGCCGTTGGAGACCCAGTACTTC. Translating gives CASSFRGPLETQYF.

The rearrangement links TRBV5-6 to TRBJ2-3; the D call may be TRBD1 or TRBD2 (5 bases each). The V end lost 4 bases, the J end lost 0 bases, and 18 bases lay between the germline ends. This CDR3 is 17 amino acids long. The V gene's germline CDR1 is SGHDT and CDR2 YYEEEE. CDR3 DNA sequence: TGTGCCAGCAGCCCCCTGGTTGGGACGGCAAGCACAGATACGCAGTATTTT. Translating gives CASSPLVGTASTDTQYF.